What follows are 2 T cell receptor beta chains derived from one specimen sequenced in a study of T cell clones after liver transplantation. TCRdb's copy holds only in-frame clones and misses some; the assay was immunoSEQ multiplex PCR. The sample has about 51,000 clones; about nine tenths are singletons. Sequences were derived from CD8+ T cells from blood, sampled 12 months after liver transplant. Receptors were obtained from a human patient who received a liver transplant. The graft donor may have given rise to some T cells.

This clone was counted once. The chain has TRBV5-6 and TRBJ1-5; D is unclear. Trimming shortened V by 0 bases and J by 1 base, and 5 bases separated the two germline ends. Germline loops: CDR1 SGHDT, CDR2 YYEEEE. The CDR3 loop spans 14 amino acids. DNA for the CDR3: TGTGCCAGCAGCTTGGTGTCAAGCAATCAGCCCCAGCATTTT. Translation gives CASSLVSSNQPQHF.

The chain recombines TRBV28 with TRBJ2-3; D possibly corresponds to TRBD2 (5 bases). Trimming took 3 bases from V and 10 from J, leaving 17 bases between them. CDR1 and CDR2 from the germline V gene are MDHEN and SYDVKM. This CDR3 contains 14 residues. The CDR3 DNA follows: TGTGCCAGCAGTTTGGAACCCGAGGGCAGTTCGCAGTATTTT. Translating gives CASSLEPEGSSQYF.